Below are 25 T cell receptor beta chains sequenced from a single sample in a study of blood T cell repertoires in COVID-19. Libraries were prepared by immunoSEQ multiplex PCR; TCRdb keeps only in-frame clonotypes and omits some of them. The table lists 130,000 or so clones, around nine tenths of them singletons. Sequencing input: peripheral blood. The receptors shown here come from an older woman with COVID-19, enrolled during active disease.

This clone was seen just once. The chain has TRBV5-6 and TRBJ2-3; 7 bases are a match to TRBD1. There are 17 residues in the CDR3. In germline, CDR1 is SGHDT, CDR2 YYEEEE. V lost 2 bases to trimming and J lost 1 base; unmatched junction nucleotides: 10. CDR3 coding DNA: TGTGCCAGCAGCTTAAAGGGGGCGAACGCAGGCACAGATACGCAGTATTTT. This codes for CASSLKGANAGTDTQYF.

CDR3 nucleotide sequence: TGTGCCAGCAGCCAAGTAAAAGCAGGGTCCTACGAGCAGTACTTC. Protein: CASSQVKAGSYEQYF. The chain joins TRBV14 to TRBJ2-7; possibly TRBD1 for D (5 bases). The CDR3 spans 15 residues. Germline V CDR1 and CDR2: SGHDN, FVKESK. V was pared by 1 base and J by 1 base, with 11 bases between.

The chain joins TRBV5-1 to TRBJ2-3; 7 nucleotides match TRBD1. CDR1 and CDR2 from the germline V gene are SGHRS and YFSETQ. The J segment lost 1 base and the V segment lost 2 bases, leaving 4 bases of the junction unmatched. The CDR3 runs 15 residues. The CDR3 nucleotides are TGCGCCAGCAGCTTACAGGGGCTCGGCACAGATACGCAGTATTTT. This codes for CASSLQGLGTDTQYF. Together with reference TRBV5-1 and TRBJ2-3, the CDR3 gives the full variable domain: KAGVTQTPRYLIKTRGQQVTLSCSPISGHRSVSWYQQTPGQGLQFLFEYFSETQRNKGNFPGRFSGRQFSNSRSEMNVSTLELGDSALYLCASSLQGLGTDTQYFGPGTRLTVL.

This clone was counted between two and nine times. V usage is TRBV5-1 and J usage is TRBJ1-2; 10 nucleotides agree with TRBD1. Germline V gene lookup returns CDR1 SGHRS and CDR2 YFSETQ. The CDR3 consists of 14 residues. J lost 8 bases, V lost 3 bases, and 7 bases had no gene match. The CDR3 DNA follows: TGCGCCAGCAGCTCCAGACAGGGGGCTCGGGGCTACACCTTC. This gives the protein CASSSRQGARGYTF.

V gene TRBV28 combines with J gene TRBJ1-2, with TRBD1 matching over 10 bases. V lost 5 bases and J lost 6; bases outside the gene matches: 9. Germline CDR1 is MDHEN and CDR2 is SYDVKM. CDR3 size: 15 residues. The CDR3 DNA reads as TGTGCCAGCAGTGCCAACGACAGGGGGCGAGATGGCTACACCTTC. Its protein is CASSANDRGRDGYTF.

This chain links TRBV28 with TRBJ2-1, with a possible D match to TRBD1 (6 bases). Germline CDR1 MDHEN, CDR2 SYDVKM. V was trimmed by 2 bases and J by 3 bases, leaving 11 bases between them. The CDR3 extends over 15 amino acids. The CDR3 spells CASSLAGEGYNEQFF. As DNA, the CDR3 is TGTGCCAGCAGTTTAGCAGGGGAAGGCTACAATGAGCAGTTCTTC.

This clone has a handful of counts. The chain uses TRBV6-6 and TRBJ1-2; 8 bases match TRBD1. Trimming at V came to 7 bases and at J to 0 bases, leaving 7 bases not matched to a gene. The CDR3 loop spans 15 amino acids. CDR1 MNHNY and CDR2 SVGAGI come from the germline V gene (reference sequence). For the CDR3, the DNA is TGTGCCAGCATCGGACAGGGCACAGCTAACTATGGCTACACCTTC. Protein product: CASIGQGTANYGYTF.

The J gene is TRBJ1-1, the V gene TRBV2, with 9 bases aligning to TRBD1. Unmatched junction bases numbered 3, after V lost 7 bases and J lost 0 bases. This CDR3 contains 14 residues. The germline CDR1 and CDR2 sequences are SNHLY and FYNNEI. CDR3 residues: CASTRDRVNTEAFF. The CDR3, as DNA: TGTGCCAGCACTCGGGACAGGGTGAACACTGAAGCTTTCTTT.

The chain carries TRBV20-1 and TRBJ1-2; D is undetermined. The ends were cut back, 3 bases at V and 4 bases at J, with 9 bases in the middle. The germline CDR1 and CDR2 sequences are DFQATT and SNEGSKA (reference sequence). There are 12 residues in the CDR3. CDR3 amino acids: CSASPGLYGYTF. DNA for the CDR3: TGCAGTGCTAGTCCCGGACTCTATGGCTACACCTTC.

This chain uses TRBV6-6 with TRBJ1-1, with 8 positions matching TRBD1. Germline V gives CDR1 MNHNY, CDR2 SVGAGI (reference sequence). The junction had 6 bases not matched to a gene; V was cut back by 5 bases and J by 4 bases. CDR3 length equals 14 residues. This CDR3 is CASSEDRVFTEAFF. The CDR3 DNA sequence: TGTGCCAGCAGTGAGGACAGGGTATTCACTGAAGCTTTCTTT.

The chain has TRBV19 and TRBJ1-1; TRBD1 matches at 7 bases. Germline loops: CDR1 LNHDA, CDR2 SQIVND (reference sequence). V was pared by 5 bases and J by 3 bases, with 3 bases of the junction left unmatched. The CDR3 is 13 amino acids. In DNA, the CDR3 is TGTGCCAGTAGTGACACAGGGGACACTGAAGCTTTCTTT. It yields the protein CASSDTGDTEAFF.

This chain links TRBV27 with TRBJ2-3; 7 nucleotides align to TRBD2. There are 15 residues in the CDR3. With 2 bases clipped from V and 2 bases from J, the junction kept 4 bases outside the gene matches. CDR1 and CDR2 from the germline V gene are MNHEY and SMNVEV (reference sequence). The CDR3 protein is CASSLRGVFTDTQYF. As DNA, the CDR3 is TGTGCCAGCAGTTTACGGGGGGTGTTCACAGATACGCAGTATTTT.

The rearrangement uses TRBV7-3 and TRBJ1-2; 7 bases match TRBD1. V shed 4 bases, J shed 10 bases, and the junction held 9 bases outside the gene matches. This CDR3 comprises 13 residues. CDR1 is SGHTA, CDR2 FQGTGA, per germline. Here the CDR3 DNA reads TGTGCCAGCAGCTCCCGTACAGGGGAGGACTACACCTTC. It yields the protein CASSSRTGEDYTF.

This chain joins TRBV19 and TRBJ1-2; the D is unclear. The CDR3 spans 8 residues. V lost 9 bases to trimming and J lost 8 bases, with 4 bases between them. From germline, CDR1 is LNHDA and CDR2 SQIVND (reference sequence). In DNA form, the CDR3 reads TGTGCCAGGAGAGGCTACACCTTC. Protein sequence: CARRGYTF.

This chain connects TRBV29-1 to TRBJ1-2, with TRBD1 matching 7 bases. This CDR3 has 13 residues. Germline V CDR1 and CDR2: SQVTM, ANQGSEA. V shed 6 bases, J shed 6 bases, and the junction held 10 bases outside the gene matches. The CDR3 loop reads CSVLRQGGDGYTF. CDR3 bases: TGCAGCGTCCTCAGACAGGGAGGCGATGGCTACACCTTC.

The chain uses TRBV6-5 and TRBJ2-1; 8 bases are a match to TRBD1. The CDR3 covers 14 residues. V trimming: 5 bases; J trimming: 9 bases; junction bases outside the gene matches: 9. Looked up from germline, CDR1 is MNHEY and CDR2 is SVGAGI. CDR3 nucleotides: TGTGCCAGCAGTCAGACAGGGGCGGGCGGTGAGCAGTTCTTC. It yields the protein CASSQTGAGGEQFF.

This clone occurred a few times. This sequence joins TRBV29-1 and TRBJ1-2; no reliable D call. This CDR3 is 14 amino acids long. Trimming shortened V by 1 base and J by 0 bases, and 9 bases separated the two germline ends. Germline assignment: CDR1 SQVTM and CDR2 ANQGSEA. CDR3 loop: CSVEVREANYGYTF. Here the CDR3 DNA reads TGCAGCGTTGAAGTGAGGGAAGCTAACTATGGCTACACCTTC.

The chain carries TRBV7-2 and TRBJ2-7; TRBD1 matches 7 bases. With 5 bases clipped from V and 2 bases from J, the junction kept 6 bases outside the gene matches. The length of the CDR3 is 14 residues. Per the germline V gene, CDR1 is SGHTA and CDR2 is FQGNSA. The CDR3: CASSRRTGPYEQYF. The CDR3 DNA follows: TGTGCCAGCAGCCGGAGGACAGGCCCCTACGAGCAGTACTTC.

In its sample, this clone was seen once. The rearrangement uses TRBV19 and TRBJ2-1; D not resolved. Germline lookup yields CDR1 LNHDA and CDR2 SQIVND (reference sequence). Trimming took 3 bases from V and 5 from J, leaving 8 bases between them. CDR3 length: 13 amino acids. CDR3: CASSIGQNNEQFF. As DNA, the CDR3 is TGTGCCAGTAGTATTGGGCAGAACAATGAGCAGTTCTTC. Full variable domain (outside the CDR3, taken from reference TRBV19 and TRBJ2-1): DGGITQSPKYLFRKEGQNVTLSCEQNLNHDAMYWYRQDPGQGLRLIYYSQIVNDFQKGDIAEGYSVSREKKESFPLTVTSAQKNPTAFYLCASSIGQNNEQFFGPGTRLTVL.

In DNA form, the CDR3 reads TGTGCCAGCAGCCAAGCACCCAGGGGGGAGGAAAAACTGTTTTTT. Translated: CASSQAPRGEEKLFF. The V call is TRBV3-1 (or the pseudogene TRBV3-2), the J call TRBJ1-4; 7 bases align to TRBD1. Germline assignment: CDR1 LGHDT and CDR2 YNNKEL (reference sequence). V trimming: 1 base; J trimming: 8 bases; junction bases outside the gene matches: 7. The CDR3 runs to 15 residues.

CDR3 sequence reads: CASSTDRGPGEQYF. The CDR3 DNA sequence: TGTGCCAGCAGTACGGACAGGGGGCCCGGGGAGCAGTACTTC. The chain carries TRBV2 and TRBJ2-7, with 11 bases lining up with TRBD1. In germline, CDR1 is SNHLY, CDR2 FYNNEI. CDR3 length: 14 amino acids. J gave up 7 bases and V 5 bases, and 7 bases lay outside the gene matches.

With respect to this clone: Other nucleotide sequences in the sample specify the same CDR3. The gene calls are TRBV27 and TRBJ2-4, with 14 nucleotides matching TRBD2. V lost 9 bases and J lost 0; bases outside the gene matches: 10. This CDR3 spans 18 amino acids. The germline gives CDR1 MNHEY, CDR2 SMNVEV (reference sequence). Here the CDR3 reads CASSRGTSGGGAKNIQYF. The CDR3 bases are TGTGCCAGTAGTCGAGGGACTAGCGGGGGCGGAGCCAAAAACATTCAGTACTTC.

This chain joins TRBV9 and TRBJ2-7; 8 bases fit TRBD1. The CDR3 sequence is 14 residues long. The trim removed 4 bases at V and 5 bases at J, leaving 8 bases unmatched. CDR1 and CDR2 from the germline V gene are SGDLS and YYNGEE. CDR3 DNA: TGTGCCAGCAGCCTCCGGACAGGGATCGACGAGCAGTACTTC. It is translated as CASSLRTGIDEQYF.

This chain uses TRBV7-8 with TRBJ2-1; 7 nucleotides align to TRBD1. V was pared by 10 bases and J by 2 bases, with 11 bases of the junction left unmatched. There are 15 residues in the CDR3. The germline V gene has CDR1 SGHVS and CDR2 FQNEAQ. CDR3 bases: TGTGCCACCCAAACCTCGGGACAGCCCTACAATGAGCAGTTCTTC. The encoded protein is CATQTSGQPYNEQFF.

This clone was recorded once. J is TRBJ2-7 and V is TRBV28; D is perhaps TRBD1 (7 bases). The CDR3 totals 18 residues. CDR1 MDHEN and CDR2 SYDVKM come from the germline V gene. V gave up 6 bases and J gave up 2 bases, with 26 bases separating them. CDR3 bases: TGTGCCAGCAGGAATTCCCTCAGGGGGGCGGCCCCTACCTACGAGCAGTACTTC. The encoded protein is CASRNSLRGAAPTYEQYF.